This T cell receptor (beta chain) is from a study of shared clonotypes between healthy human individuals. About this clone itself: Antigen unknown.

Clones were sequenced by immunoSEQ multiplex PCR, and TCRdb holds only the in-frame ones, with some missing. The table shows around 320,000 clones, with about nine tenths occurring only once. Study outcomes and limitations: Sample collection involved blood only; tissue repertoires are likely different.

The CDR3 sequence is 15 residues long. V lost 7 bases and J lost 14, with 24 bases in between. Germline-derived CDR1 and CDR2 are SNHLY and FYNNEI. The rearrangement joins TRBV2 to TRBJ1-6, with a weak D call TRBD1 (6 bases). The sequencing input was memory CD8+ T cells sorted from blood. Subset denoted: CD45RO+ cells pooled with CCR7-negative TemRA cells. The TCR comes from a young man in good health. The CDR3 DNA is TGTGCCAGCACCGAAGGTATACAGGGATGGTCATCCCTCCACTTT. As protein: CASTEGIQGWSSLHF.